This passage covers 21 T cell receptor beta chains from one sample sequenced in a study of blood T cell repertoires in COVID-19. Profiling relied on immunoSEQ multiplex PCR, and the TCRdb table lists in-frame clones only, not all of them. The sample shows under 250,000 clones, roughly 80% of them seen only once. The sample taken for sequencing was peripheral blood. The receptors were sampled from a woman between 70 and 85 years old with active or convalescent COVID-19.

CDR3 sequence reads: CATLAGDHEQYF. The CDR3 DNA is TGTGCCACCTTAGCGGGAGATCACGAGCAGTACTTC. The chain links TRBV28 to TRBJ2-7; 9 bases are a match to TRBD2. This CDR3 is built from 12 residues. CDR1 and CDR2 (germline): MDHEN, SYDVKM. J was trimmed by 5 bases and V by 10 bases; bases with no gene match: 6.

The chain recombines TRBV15 with TRBJ1-5; a weak D match, TRBD1 (5 bases). From germline, CDR1 is LNHNV and CDR2 YYDKDF (reference sequence). Trimming left V 0 bases short and J 4 bases short, with 13 bases between. The CDR3 covers 16 residues. CDR3 amino acids: CATSRDGGGSNQPQHF. The CDR3 DNA reads TGTGCCACCAGCAGAGATGGGGGAGGAAGTAATCAGCCCCAGCATTTT. Full variable domain (remainder filled in from reference TRBV15 and TRBJ1-5): DAMVIQNPRYQVTQFGKPVTLSCSQTLNHNVMYWYQQKSSQAPKLLFHYYDKDFNNEADTPDNFQSRRPNTSFCFLDIRSPGLGDTAMYLCATSRDGGGSNQPQHFGDGTRLSIL.

The chain employs TRBV7-2 and TRBJ2-7; D gene unclear. In germline, CDR1 is SGHTA, CDR2 FQGNSA. V was trimmed by 5 bases and J by 2 bases, leaving 16 bases between them. The CDR3 extends over 15 amino acids. For the CDR3, the DNA is TGTGCCAGCAGCCCCTCCCCCACACAGACCTACGAGCAGTACTTC. Residues: CASSPSPTQTYEQYF.

This chain connects TRBV27 to TRBJ2-1; D is undetermined. V lost 5 bases, J lost 3 bases, and 2 bases lay in between. The germline gives CDR1 MNHEY, CDR2 SMNVEV (reference sequence). The CDR3 has 11 residues. CDR3 amino acids: CASSHYNEQFF. The CDR3 DNA sequence: TGTGCCAGCAGTCACTACAATGAGCAGTTCTTC.

The chain carries TRBV28 and TRBJ2-7, with 7 positions matching TRBD1. Germline CDR1 reads MDHEN; CDR2 reads SYDVKM. This CDR3 contains 12 residues. The V and J ends lost 7 bases and 4 bases, in that order; junction bases with no gene match: 4. The DNA for the CDR3 is TGTGCCAGCACCCGACAGGGATACGAGCAGTACTTC. It translates to CASTRQGYEQYF.

V usage is TRBV7-2 and J usage is TRBJ1-5; 8 nucleotides match TRBD1. V shed 1 base, J shed 1 base, and the junction held 6 bases outside the gene matches. This CDR3 region has 17 residues. Looked up from germline, CDR1 is SGHTA and CDR2 is FQGNSA. CDR3 region: CASSLELQGGSNQPQHF. The CDR3 DNA follows: TGTGCCAGCAGCTTAGAGCTACAGGGGGGGAGCAATCAGCCCCAGCATTTT.

In the case of this clone: Other DNA sequences from this sample encode an identical CDR3 as well. The chain is built from TRBV28 and TRBJ2-1; D uncertain. This CDR3 spans 12 amino acids. Deletions cut 3 bases from V and 4 bases from J, with 4 bases between. Germline V lookup: CDR1 MDHEN, CDR2 SYDVKM. This CDR3 is CASSFGYNEQFF. The CDR3 DNA sequence: TGTGCCAGCAGTTTCGGTTACAATGAGCAGTTCTTC. Full variable domain (outside the CDR3, taken from reference TRBV28 and TRBJ2-1): DVKVTQSSRYLVKRTGEKVFLECVQDMDHENMFWYRQDPGLGLRLIYFSYDVKMKEKGDIPEGYSVSREKKERFSLILESASTNQTSMYLCASSFGYNEQFFGPGTRLTVL.

The V call is TRBV28, the J call TRBJ1-1; possibly TRBD1 for D (6 bases). CDR1 and CDR2 from the germline V gene are MDHEN and SYDVKM. The CDR3 extends over 11 amino acids. The ends were cut back, 6 bases at V and 8 bases at J, with 10 bases in the middle. The CDR3 reads CASSQDREAFF. The DNA for the CDR3 is TGTGCCAGCAGCCAGGACAGAGAAGCTTTCTTT.

The chain recombines TRBV20-1 with TRBJ2-5, with 11 nucleotides matching TRBD2. From germline, CDR1 is DFQATT and CDR2 SNEGSKA (reference sequence). With 3 bases clipped from V and 1 base from J, the junction kept 13 bases outside the gene matches. This CDR3 is 18 amino acids long. The CDR3 spells CSASQASGRSGSQETQYF. In DNA, the CDR3 is TGCAGTGCTAGTCAGGCTAGCGGGAGGTCGGGAAGCCAAGAGACCCAGTACTTC.

The rearrangement links TRBV11-2 to TRBJ1-2; D is uncertain. V lost 1 base and J lost 5, with 17 bases in between. Germline CDR1 and CDR2: SGHAT and FQNNGV. This CDR3 contains 16 residues. The CDR3 loop is CASSLAYSSRRYGYTF. Written as DNA, the CDR3 is TGTGCCAGCAGCTTAGCCTACTCATCCCGGAGGTATGGCTACACCTTC.

The chain uses TRBV27 and TRBJ1-1; 8 bases agree with TRBD1. Germline V gives CDR1 MNHEY, CDR2 SMNVEV (reference sequence). V lost 6 bases and J lost 1; bases outside the gene matches: 7. This CDR3 region has 15 residues. CDR3: CASRPGGARNTEAFF. CDR3 in DNA: TGTGCCAGCAGACCAGGGGGCGCGAGGAACACTGAAGCTTTCTTT.

The genes are TRBV18 and TRBJ2-4; perhaps TRBD1 as D (7 bases). This CDR3 has 17 amino acids. Trimming left V 0 bases short and J 1 base short, with 13 bases between. Germline CDR1 and CDR2: KGHSH and LQKENI. CDR3 region: CASSPPGGGHAKNIQYF. In DNA, the CDR3 is TGTGCCAGCTCACCACCAGGAGGGGGCCATGCCAAAAACATTCAGTACTTC.

This rearrangement joins TRBV29-1 to TRBJ2-7, with 10 positions matching TRBD1. This CDR3 has 12 amino acids. Trimming cost V 5 bases and J 9 bases; bases outside gene matches: 7. The germline V gene encodes CDR1 SQVTM and CDR2 ANQGSEA. The CDR3 region is CSVFSGTGVQYF. The CDR3 region has the DNA TGCAGCGTTTTTTCCGGGACAGGGGTGCAGTACTTC.

The rearrangement links TRBV4-3 to TRBJ2-1; no clear D gene. Trimming shortened V by 2 bases and J by 0 bases, and 8 bases separated the two germline ends. CDR1 and CDR2 (germline): LGHNA, YSLEER. This CDR3 comprises 15 residues. CDR3 in amino acids: CASSQLSHSYNEQFF. CDR3 bases: TGCGCCAGCAGCCAACTTAGCCACTCCTACAATGAGCAGTTCTTC.

V usage is TRBV19 and J usage is TRBJ2-1, with D possibly TRBD2 on 6 matching bases. Germline V CDR1 and CDR2: LNHDA, SQIVND (reference sequence). Trimming stripped 4 bases from V and 6 bases from J, with 13 bases between. CDR3 length: 14 residues. CDR3 loop: CASSTLHSGNEQFF. The CDR3 coding sequence is TGTGCCAGTAGTACCCTCCATAGCGGCAATGAGCAGTTCTTC. Combining the CDR3 with reference TRBV19 and TRBJ2-1 gives the whole variable domain DGGITQSPKYLFRKEGQNVTLSCEQNLNHDAMYWYRQDPGQGLRLIYYSQIVNDFQKGDIAEGYSVSREKKESFPLTVTSAQKNPTAFYLCASSTLHSGNEQFFGPGTRLTVL.

The V gene is TRBV7-9, the J gene TRBJ1-2; D remains unclear. CDR1 and CDR2 (germline): SEHNR, FQNEAQ (reference sequence). CDR3 size: 15 residues. V lost 3 bases to trimming and J lost 3 bases, with 14 bases between them. The CDR3 loop reads CASSLLTEDHYGYTF. The CDR3 DNA sequence: TGTGCCAGCAGCTTGTTGACTGAAGACCACTATGGCTACACCTTC.

The chain joins TRBV6-5 to TRBJ2-7; 7 bases are shared with TRBD1. This CDR3 spans 12 amino acids. Unmatched junction bases numbered 3, after V lost 7 bases and J lost 3 bases. Germline V gene lookup returns CDR1 MNHEY and CDR2 SVGAGI. The CDR3 here is CASTGTDYEQYF. CDR3 DNA: TGTGCCAGCACCGGGACAGACTACGAGCAGTACTTC.

The chain has TRBV5-6 and TRBJ1-5; 9 bases align to TRBD1. CDR1 is SGHDT and CDR2 is YYEEEE in the germline V gene. Trimming removed 4 bases from V and 7 bases from J; junction bases left unmatched: 6. The CDR3 loop spans 14 amino acids. The CDR3 DNA follows: TGTGCCAGCAGCCTATGGGACAGGGCACAGCCCCAGCATTTT. Amino acids: CASSLWDRAQPQHF.

This chain connects TRBV5-5 to TRBJ1-3; tentatively, D is TRBD1 (5 bases). V was clipped by 3 bases and J by 2 bases, with 9 bases between them. The CDR3 sequence is 14 residues long. Germline V gene data show CDR1 as SGHKS and CDR2 as YYEKEE (reference sequence). CDR3 in amino acids: CASSSWGAGNTIYF. CDR3 sequence (DNA): TGTGCCAGCAGCTCCTGGGGGGCTGGAAACACCATATATTTT.

A word on this clone: At one end, the junction sequence differs from germline, possibly due to a read error. Within the sample, other DNA sequences also encode this same CDR3. V is TRBV19 and J is TRBJ1-2, with 10 bases matching TRBD1. The CDR3 covers 14 residues. Germline CDR1 is LNHDA and CDR2 is SQIVND (reference sequence). The CDR3 sequence is CASTGQGVFYGYTF. The CDR3 coding sequence is TGTGCCAGTACCGGACAGGGGGTTTTCTATGGTTACACCTTC. Together with reference TRBV19 and TRBJ1-2, the CDR3 gives the full variable domain: DGGITQSPKYLFRKEGQNVTLSCEQNLNHDAMYWYRQDPGQGLRLIYYSQIVNDFQKGDIAEGYSVSREKKESFPLTVTSAQKNPTAFYLCASTGQGVFYGYTFGSGTRLTVV.

This rearrangement joins TRBV20-1 to TRBJ1-1; D ambiguous. The germline V gene encodes CDR1 DFQATT and CDR2 SNEGSKA (reference sequence). The CDR3 has 10 amino acids. This CDR3 reads CRADGVTGFF. In DNA form, the CDR3 reads TGCAGGGCGGACGGGGTGACTGGTTTCTTT.